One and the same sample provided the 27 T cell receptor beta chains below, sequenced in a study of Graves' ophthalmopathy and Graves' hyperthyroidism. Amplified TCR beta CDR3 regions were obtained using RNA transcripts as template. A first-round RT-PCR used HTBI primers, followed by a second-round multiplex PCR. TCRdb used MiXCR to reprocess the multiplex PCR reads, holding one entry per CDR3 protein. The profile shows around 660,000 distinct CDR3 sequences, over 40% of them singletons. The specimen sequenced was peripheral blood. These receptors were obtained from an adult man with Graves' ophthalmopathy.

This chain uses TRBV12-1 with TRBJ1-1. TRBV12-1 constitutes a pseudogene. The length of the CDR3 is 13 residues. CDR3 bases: TGTGCCAGCAGCTTTGGGCTCGCCACTGAAGCTTTCTTT. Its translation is CASSFGLATEAFF.

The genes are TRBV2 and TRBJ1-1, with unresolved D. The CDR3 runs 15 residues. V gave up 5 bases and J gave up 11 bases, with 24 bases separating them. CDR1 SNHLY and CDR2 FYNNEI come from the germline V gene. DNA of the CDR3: TGTGCCAGCAGTTACGAGGCAGCATCACAATTTGTGGCTTTCTTT. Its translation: CASSYEAASQFVAFF. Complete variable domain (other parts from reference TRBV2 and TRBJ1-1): EPEVTQTPSHQVTQMGQEVILRCVPISNHLYFYWYRQILGQKVEFLVSFYNNEISEKSEIFDDQFSVERPDGSNFTLKIRSTKLEDSAMYFCASSYEAASQFVAFFGQGTRLTVV.

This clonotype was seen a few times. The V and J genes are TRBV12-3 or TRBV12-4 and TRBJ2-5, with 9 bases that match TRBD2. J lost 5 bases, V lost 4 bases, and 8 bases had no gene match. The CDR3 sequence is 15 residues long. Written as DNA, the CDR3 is TGTGCCAGCAGTTCAATTAGCGGGGGACTTGAGACCCAGTACTTC. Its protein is CASSSISGGLETQYF.

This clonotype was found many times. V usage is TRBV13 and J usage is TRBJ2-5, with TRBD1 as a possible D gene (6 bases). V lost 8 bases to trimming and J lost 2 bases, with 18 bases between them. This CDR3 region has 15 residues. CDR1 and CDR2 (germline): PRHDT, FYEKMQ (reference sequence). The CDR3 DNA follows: TGTGCCAGCTGCCTCCAGGGGCAGCTTCAAGAGACCCAGTACTTC. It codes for CASCLQGQLQETQYF.

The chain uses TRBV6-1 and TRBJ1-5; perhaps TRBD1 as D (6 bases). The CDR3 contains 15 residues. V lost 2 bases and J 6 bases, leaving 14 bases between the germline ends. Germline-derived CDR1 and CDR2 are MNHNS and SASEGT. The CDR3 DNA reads TGTGCCAGCAGTGAAATGTTGGGGGGGCCTCAGCCCCAGCATTTT. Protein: CASSEMLGGPQPQHF.

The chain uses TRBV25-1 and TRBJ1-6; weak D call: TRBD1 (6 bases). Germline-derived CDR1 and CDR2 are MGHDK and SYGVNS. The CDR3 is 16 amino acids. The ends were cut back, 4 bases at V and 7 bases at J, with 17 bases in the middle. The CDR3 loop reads CASSARERGSNSPLHF. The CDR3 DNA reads TGTGCCAGCAGTGCTAGAGAAAGGGGGTCGAATTCACCCCTCCACTTT. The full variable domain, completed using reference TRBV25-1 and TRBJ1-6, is EADIYQTPRYLVIGTGKKITLECSQTMGHDKMYWYQQDPGMELHLIHYSYGVNSTEKGDLSSESTVSRIRTEHFPLTLESARPSHTSQYLCASSARERGSNSPLHFGNGTRLTVT.

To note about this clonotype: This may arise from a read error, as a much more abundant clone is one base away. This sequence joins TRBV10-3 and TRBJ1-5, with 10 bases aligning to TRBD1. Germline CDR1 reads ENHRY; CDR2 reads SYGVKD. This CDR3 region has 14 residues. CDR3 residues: CASSSGQGSQPRHF. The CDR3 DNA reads TGTGCCAGCAGTTCGGGACAGGGGAGTCAGCCCCGGCATTTT.

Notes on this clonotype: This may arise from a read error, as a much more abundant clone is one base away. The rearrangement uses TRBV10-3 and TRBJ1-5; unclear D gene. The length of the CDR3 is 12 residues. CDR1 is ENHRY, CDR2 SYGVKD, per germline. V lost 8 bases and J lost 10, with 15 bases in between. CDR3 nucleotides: TGTGCCATCCAGGCACAAGTCGGACCCCAGCATTTT. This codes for CAIQAQVGPQHF.

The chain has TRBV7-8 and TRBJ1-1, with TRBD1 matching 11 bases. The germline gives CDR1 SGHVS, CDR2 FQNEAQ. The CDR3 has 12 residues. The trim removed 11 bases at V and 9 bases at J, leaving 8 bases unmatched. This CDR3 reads CAWGTGGHQAFF. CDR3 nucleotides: TGTGCCTGGGGGACAGGGGGGCATCAAGCTTTCTTT.

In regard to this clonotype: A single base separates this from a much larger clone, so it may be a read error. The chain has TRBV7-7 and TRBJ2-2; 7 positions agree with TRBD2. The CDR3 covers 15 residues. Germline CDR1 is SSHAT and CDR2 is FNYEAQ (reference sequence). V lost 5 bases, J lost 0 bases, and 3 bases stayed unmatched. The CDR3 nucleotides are TGTGCCAGCAGCCGGGGGGTGACGAACACCGGGGAGCTGTTTTTT. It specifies CASSRGVTNTGELFF.

The CDR3 loop is CASSFRQGSGANVLTF. For the CDR3, the DNA is TGTGCCAGCAGTTTTCGACAGGGCTCTGGGGCCAACGTCCTGACTTTC. This chain links TRBV12-3 or TRBV12-4 with TRBJ2-6, with 7 positions matching TRBD1. The CDR3 runs to 16 residues. Trimming cost V 3 bases and J 0 bases; bases outside gene matches: 2.

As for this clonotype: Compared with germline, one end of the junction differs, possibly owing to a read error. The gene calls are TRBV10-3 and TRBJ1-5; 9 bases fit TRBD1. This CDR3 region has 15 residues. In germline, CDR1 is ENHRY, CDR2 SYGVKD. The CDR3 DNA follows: TGTGCCAGCAGTGAATCCGGGACAGGGCATCAGCCCCAGCATTTT. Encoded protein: CASSESGTGHQPQHF.

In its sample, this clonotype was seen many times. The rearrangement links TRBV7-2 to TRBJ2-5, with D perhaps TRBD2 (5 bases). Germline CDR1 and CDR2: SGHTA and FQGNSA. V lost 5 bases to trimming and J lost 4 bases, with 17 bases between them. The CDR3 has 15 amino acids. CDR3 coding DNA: TGTGCCAGCAGCCCTTCCTCCGGGAAGACAGAGACCCAGTACTTC. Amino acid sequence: CASSPSSGKTETQYF.

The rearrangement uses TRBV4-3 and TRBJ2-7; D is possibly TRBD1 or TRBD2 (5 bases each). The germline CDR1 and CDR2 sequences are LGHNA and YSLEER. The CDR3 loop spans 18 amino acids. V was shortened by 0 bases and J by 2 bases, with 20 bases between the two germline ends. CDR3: CASSQEMRPGTSTYEQYF. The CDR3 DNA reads TGCGCCAGCAGCCAAGAAATGCGGCCCGGGACCTCTACCTACGAGCAGTACTTC.

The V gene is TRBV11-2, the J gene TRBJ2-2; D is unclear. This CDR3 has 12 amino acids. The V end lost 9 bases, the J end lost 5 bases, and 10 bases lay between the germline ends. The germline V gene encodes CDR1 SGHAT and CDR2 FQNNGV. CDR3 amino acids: CARRAGTGELFF. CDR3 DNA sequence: TGTGCCAGACGAGCTGGAACCGGGGAGCTGTTTTTT.

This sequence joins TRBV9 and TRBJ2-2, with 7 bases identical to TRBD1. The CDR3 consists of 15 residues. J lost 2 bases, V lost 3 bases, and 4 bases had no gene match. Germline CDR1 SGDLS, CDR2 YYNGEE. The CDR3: CASSGRQGNTGELFF. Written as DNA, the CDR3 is TGTGCCAGCAGCGGTAGACAGGGCAACACCGGGGAGCTGTTTTTT.

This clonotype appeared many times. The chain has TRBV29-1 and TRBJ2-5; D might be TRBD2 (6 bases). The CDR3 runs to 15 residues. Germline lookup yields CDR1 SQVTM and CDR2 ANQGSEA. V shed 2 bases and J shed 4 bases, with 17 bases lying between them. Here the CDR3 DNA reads TGCAGCGTTGAACGTTCGGGAGCGGCGGGAGAGACCCAGTACTTC. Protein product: CSVERSGAAGETQYF.

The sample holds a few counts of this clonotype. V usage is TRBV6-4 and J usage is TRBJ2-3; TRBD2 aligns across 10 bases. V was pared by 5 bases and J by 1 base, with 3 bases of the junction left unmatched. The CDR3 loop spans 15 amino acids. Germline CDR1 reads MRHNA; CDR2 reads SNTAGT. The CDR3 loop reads CASSPGTSGTDTQYF. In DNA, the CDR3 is TGTGCCAGCAGTCCTGGGACTAGCGGCACAGATACGCAGTATTTT.

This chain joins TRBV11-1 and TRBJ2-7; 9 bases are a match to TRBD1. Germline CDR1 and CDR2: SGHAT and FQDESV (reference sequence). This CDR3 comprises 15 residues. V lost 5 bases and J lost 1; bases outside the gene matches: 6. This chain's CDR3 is CASSLTGGISYEQYF. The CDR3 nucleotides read TGTGCCAGCAGCCTCACAGGGGGCATTTCCTACGAGCAGTACTTC.

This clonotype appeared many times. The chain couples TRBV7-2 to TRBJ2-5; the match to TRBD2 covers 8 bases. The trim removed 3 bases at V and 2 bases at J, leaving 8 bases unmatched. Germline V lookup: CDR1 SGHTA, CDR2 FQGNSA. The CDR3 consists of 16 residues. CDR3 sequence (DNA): TGTGCCAGCAGCTTTAGAATAGCGGGGACTCAAGAGACCCAGTACTTC. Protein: CASSFRIAGTQETQYF.

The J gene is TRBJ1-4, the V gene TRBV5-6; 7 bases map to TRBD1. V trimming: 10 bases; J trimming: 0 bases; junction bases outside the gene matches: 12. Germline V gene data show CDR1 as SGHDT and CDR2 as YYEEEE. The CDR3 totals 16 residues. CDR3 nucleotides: TGTGCCTGGACTACAGGGGCGATCACAACTAATGAAAAACTGTTTTTT. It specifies CAWTTGAITTNEKLFF.

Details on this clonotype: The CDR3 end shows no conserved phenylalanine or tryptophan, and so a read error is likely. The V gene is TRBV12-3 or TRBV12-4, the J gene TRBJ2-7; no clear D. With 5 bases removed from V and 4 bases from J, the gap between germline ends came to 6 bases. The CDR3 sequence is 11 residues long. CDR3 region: CASSRAYEQYC. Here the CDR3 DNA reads TGTGCCAGCAGTCGCGCTTACGAGCAGTACTGC.

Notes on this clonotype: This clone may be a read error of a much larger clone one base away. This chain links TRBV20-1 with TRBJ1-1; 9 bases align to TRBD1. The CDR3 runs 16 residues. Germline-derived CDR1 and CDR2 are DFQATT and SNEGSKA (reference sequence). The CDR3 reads CGANPILQGAGTEAFF. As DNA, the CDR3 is TGCGGTGCTAACCCAATTTTACAGGGGGCAGGCACTGAAGCTTTCTTT.

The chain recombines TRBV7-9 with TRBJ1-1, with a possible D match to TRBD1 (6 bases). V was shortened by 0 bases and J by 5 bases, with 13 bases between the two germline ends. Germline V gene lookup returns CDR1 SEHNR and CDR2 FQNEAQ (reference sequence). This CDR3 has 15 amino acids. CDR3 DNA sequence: TGTGCCAGCAGCTTAGCCTTAGGGGGTAAAACTGAAGCTTTCTTT. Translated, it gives CASSLALGGKTEAFF.

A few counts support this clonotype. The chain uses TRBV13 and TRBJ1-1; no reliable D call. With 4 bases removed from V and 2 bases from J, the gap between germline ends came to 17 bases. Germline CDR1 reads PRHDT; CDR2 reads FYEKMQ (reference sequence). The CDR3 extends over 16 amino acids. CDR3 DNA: TGTGCCAGCAGCTCGTTCGGGAGTTTCCCCAACACTGAAGCTTTCTTT. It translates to CASSSFGSFPNTEAFF.

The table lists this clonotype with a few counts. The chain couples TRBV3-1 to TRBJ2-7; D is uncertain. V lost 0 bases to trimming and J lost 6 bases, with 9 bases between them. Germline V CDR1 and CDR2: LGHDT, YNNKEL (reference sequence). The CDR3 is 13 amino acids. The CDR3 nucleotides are TGTGCCAGCAGCCAAGATCCCGCTTCCGAGCAGTACTTC. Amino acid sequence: CASSQDPASEQYF.

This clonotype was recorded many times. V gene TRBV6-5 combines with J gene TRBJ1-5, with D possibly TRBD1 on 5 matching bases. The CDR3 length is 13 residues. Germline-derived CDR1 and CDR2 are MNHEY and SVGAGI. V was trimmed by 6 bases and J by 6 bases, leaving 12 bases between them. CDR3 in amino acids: CASRRGFGQPQHF. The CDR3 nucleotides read TGTGCCAGCAGAAGGGGCTTTGGTCAGCCCCAGCATTTT.